This record looks at one TCR beta chain sequence and its context. No antigen is known for it. No much larger clonotype is one base removed from it; base qualities were not supplied. This entry comes from a study of cytotoxic CD8 clonotypes in ibrutinib-treated CLL (dated by TCRdb to the early 2020s). Regarding the research as a whole: The cohort was composed of around twelve relapsed/refractory and roughly 15 treatment-naive patients; IGHV unmutated status was identified in about 17 patients. Responses were partial in approximately 24 patients and complete in 2; after median approximately 66 months follow-up, some 15 stayed in remission and 12 progressed. The response samples were drawn at a median of roughly twelve months into treatment, with a range of roughly 6 to 36 months. An average of around 250,000 productive templates and about 100,000 productive rearrangements was obtained per sample. Longitudinal samples were available for about 30% of the roughly 86 trial participants. Cryopreserved peripheral blood mononuclear cells were collected before treatment, at response, and at either disease progression or sustained remission. Patients were still on ibrutinib when every remission and progressive disease sample was collected. Broad study findings and their caveats: Clonality rose at ibrutinib response, remained stable during sustained remission, and dropped back toward baseline at progression. Sampling times were not matched between patients in sustained remission and patients whose disease was progressing, and lymph node repertoires were not examined. At baseline, clonality was higher than in age-matched healthy donors and showed a strong correlation with circulating CD8+ T-cell counts. Public clonotypes were rare and either shrank or stayed stable during treatment, and the rise in clonality at ibrutinib response reflected expansion of private clonotypes.

Per the publication, the time point label means: roughly 2 years on ibrutinib. For TCR beta library preparation, 1.5 to 2 micrograms of genomic DNA was extracted from cryopreserved PBMCs. Longitudinal blood samples from CLL patients receiving ibrutinib monotherapy were subjected to high-throughput TCR beta sequencing. The patients were enrolled in a single-center, open-label phase 2 trial of ibrutinib monotherapy. Each clonotype received, on average, about 10x coverage in deep resolution sequencing performed on a MiSeq, where the target depth lay between 1 in 1 million and 1 in 200,000 T cells. TCR beta libraries were generated with the immunoSEQ hsTCRB Kit. Concerning the study's data processing: The data were analyzed with ImmunoSEQ Analyzer and ImmunoSEQ Data Assistant, and V, D and J gene assignments followed IMGT definitions. Clonality, which ranges from 0 to 1, was calculated as one minus the normalized Shannon entropy of productive rearrangement frequencies. Only overrepresented clonotypes making up at least 0.05% of each patient's repertoire were included in the public clonotype analysis. Roughly 12 age-matched healthy donor repertoires from immuneACCESS were used as controls for clonality. The source is immuneACCESS, and TCRdb retained only in-frame sequences with V and J called. Part of the clones is not carried over; for the studies checked, unresolved V genes explain less than half of this, and the remainder is unexplained. V, J and clone size are taken as reported in that table, and D and trimming were inferred from the DNA itself. The sample table holds 150,000 or so clones, of which about 84% were seen once. The ten largest clones take up about 4.5% of the sample.

This sequence was found in a human donor with chronic lymphocytic leukemia. Here the sequenced sample was PBMCs, taken after 24 months of ibrutinib treatment.

The CDR3 amino acid sequence is: CASRTDTSYEQYF. Here is the DNA: TGTGCCAGCAGAACGGACACCTCCTACGAGCAGTACTTC. The chain joins TRBV5-4 to TRBJ2-7; a tentative D call is TRBD1 (5 bases match). Spanning cysteine to phenylalanine, the CDR3 consists of 13 amino acids. Left in the record is the CDR3 DNA by itself, 39 bases read in frame from the first base. Trimming at the junction amounts to 5 bases on V and 0 bases on J, and the germline ends lie 9 bases apart. In the germline V gene (reference sequence), CDR1 corresponds to SGHNT and CDR2 to YYREEE.